Presented here are 27 T cell receptor beta chains from one specimen sequenced in a study of shared clonotypes between healthy human individuals. CD45RO-negative CD8 cells positively selected for CCR7 made up the naive population, which excluded terminally differentiated effector memory CD45RA+ cells. TCRdb keeps only in-frame clones here, not all; method: immunoSEQ multiplex PCR. Of fewer than 1 million clones in the sample, roughly 96% were seen once. Sequences were obtained from naive CD8+ T cells sorted from blood. Receptor source: a man younger than 40 in good health.

The chain is built from TRBV10-1 and TRBJ2-5; no firm D call. This CDR3 has 13 residues. V was clipped by 2 bases and J by 1 base, with 5 bases between them. The germline V gene encodes CDR1 WNHNN and CDR2 SYGVQD (reference sequence). The CDR3 region has the DNA TGCGCCAGCAGTGAGAGGGTCCAAGAGACCCAGTACTTC. It specifies CASSERVQETQYF.

The chain links TRBV28 to TRBJ1-1; D remains ambiguous. Germline-derived CDR1 and CDR2 are MDHEN and SYDVKM. The CDR3 is 12 residues long. The V end lost 10 bases, the J end lost 1 base, and 10 bases lay between the germline ends. The CDR3 is CAILGPNTEAFF. The CDR3 nucleotides read TGTGCCATCCTAGGGCCGAACACTGAAGCTTTCTTT.

The rearrangement links TRBV14 to TRBJ2-7; a weak D match, TRBD2 (5 bases). CDR3 length: 15 residues. V was pared by 1 base and J by 0 bases, with 10 bases between. Germline V gene sequence: CDR1 SGHDN, CDR2 FVKESK. The CDR3 sequence is CASSQGTWISYEQYF. CDR3 sequence (DNA): TGTGCCAGCAGCCAAGGGACTTGGATCTCCTACGAGCAGTACTTC.

The chain uses TRBV15 and TRBJ2-5; TRBD2 aligns across 9 bases. Trimming at V came to 5 bases and at J to 2 bases, leaving 6 bases not matched to a gene. CDR1 LNHNV and CDR2 YYDKDF come from the germline V gene (reference sequence). The CDR3 sequence is 15 residues long. The CDR3 DNA sequence: TGTGCCACCAGCGGTGGACTAGCGCAACAAGAGACCCAGTACTTC. The encoded protein is CATSGGLAQQETQYF.

The chain is built from TRBV9 and TRBJ2-5, with 7 bases identical to TRBD1. The germline CDR1 and CDR2 sequences are SGDLS and YYNGEE. The ends lost 3 bases at V and 2 bases at J; junction bases unmatched: 7. This CDR3 region has 15 residues. The CDR3 sequence: CASSAWGQIQETQYF. The DNA of the CDR3 is TGTGCCAGCAGCGCCTGGGGACAGATACAAGAGACCCAGTACTTC. Based on the CDR3 plus reference TRBV9 and TRBJ2-5, the full variable domain is DSGVTQTPKHLITATGQRVTLRCSPRSGDLSVYWYQQSLDQGLQFLIQYYNGEERAKGNILERFSAQQFPDLHSELNLSSLELGDSALYFCASSAWGQIQETQYFGPGTRLLVL.

This clone was picked up one time. This sequence joins TRBV20-1 and TRBJ2-1; D call uncertain. Trimming stripped 5 bases from V and 4 bases from J, with 6 bases between. This CDR3 is 11 amino acids long. The germline CDR1 and CDR2 sequences are DFQATT and SNEGSKA (reference sequence). CDR3 DNA sequence: TGCAGTGCTGTGTTGTACAATGAGCAGTTCTTC. Translating gives CSAVLYNEQFF.

The chain uses TRBV7-2 and TRBJ2-7; a weak D match, TRBD2 (5 bases). Germline lookup yields CDR1 SGHTA and CDR2 FQGNSA. V was shortened by 1 base and J by 5 bases, with 18 bases between the two germline ends. CDR3 length: 16 amino acids. The CDR3 region has the DNA TGTGCCAGCAGCTTAGTATCGTGGGAGAACCCCCACGAGCAGTACTTC. It yields the protein CASSLVSWENPHEQYF. The full variable domain, in which reference TRBV7-2 and TRBJ2-7 provide the parts outside the CDR3, is GAGVSQSPSNKVTEKGKDVELRCDPISGHTALYWYRQSLGQGLEFLIYFQGNSAPDKSGLPSDRFSAERTGGSVSTLTIQRTQQEDSAVYLCASSLVSWENPHEQYFGPGTRLTVT.

This chain joins TRBV5-1 and TRBJ2-1; TRBD2 might be the D (5 bases). CDR3 length: 14 amino acids. Trimming took 0 bases from V and 6 from J, leaving 10 bases between them. Germline V gene sequence: CDR1 SGHRS, CDR2 YFSETQ. CDR3 amino acids: CASSLVGVGNEQFF. The CDR3 DNA sequence: TGCGCCAGCAGCTTGGTGGGAGTGGGCAATGAGCAGTTCTTC.

The V and J genes are TRBV9 and TRBJ2-5, with D unclear. Germline V CDR1 and CDR2: SGDLS, YYNGEE. Trimming stripped 4 bases from V and 0 bases from J, with 7 bases between. This CDR3 is 13 amino acids long. The CDR3 region is CASSSRYQETQYF. In nucleotides, the CDR3 is TGTGCCAGCAGCTCCCGGTACCAAGAGACCCAGTACTTC.

The chain links TRBV10-3 to TRBJ2-1; D is possibly TRBD1 (6 bases). The CDR3 length is 17 residues. The ends were cut back, 3 bases at V and 8 bases at J, with 23 bases in the middle. CDR1 ENHRY and CDR2 SYGVKD come from the germline V gene. In DNA form, the CDR3 reads TGTGCCATCAGTGAATTCTTGGGACAAAGGTTAGAGGATGAGCAGTTCTTC. Amino acids: CAISEFLGQRLEDEQFF.

The V call is TRBV5-1, the J call TRBJ2-7; D gene ambiguous. V was cut by 4 bases and J by 3 bases, with 11 bases left in between. The CDR3 extends over 13 amino acids. Germline assignment: CDR1 SGHRS and CDR2 YFSETQ. The CDR3 reads CASSPLPGYEQYF. CDR3 sequence (DNA): TGCGCCAGCAGCCCTCTCCCCGGCTACGAGCAGTACTTC.

The chain joins TRBV7-9 to TRBJ1-3; no clear D. Trimming left V 5 bases short and J 0 bases short, with 17 bases between. Germline CDR1 is SEHNR and CDR2 is FQNEAQ (reference sequence). The CDR3 sequence is 17 residues long. The CDR3 loop reads CASSLPGSDYSGNTIYF. CDR3 nucleotides: TGTGCCAGCAGCCTCCCGGGGTCCGATTACTCTGGAAACACCATATATTTT.

The chain recombines TRBV29-1 with TRBJ2-5; 8 bases fit TRBD2. V lost 4 bases, J lost 1 base, and 11 bases stayed unmatched. The CDR3 runs 16 residues. Germline CDR1 reads SQVTM; CDR2 reads ANQGSEA. CDR3: CSVALAGGQIQETQYF. CDR3 nucleotides: TGCAGCGTTGCCCTTGCGGGAGGACAGATCCAAGAGACCCAGTACTTC.

The chain employs TRBV13 and TRBJ2-5, with TRBD1 matching over 7 bases. Losses at the gene ends were 0 bases for V and 5 bases for J; bases not matched to a gene: 6. Germline loops: CDR1 PRHDT, CDR2 FYEKMQ (reference sequence). This CDR3 spans 15 amino acids. The chain's CDR3 is CASSLGGGALETQYF. For the CDR3, the DNA is TGTGCCAGCAGCTTAGGAGGGGGCGCACTGGAGACCCAGTACTTC. Full variable domain (rest looked up from reference TRBV13 and TRBJ2-5): AAGVIQSPRHLIKEKRETATLKCYPIPRHDTVYWYQQGPGQDPQFLISFYEKMQSDKGSIPDRFSAQQFSDYHSELNMSSLELGDSALYFCASSLGGGALETQYFGPGTRLLVL.

The rearrangement links TRBV30 to TRBJ1-1; no clear D. V was clipped by 2 bases and J by 1 base, with 11 bases between them. CDR3 length: 14 amino acids. Germline lookup yields CDR1 GTSNPN and CDR2 SVGIG (reference sequence). The CDR3 DNA reads TGTGCCTGGAGTACGGGCGCAGGGAACACTGAAGCTTTCTTT. It is translated as CAWSTGAGNTEAFF.

A remark on this clone: A read error may account for a junction end that differs from germline. The V call is TRBV6-6, the J call TRBJ1-1; weak D call: TRBD1 (5 bases). The CDR3 contains 14 residues. Germline V gives CDR1 MNHNY, CDR2 SVGAGI (reference sequence). DNA of the CDR3: TGTGCCAGCAGTGACTCCCTCCGGGGGACTGAAGCTTTCTTT. It encodes CASSDSLRGTEAFF.

This chain connects TRBV27 to TRBJ1-3; D is ambiguous. V gave up 0 bases and J gave up 2 bases, with 8 bases separating them. CDR1 is MNHEY and CDR2 is SMNVEV in the germline V gene (reference sequence). The CDR3 extends over 15 amino acids. The CDR3 protein is CASSLSGYPGNTIYF. For the CDR3, the DNA is TGTGCCAGCAGTTTATCCGGGTACCCTGGAAACACCATATATTTT.

Notes on this clone: This sample includes further DNA sequences coding for the same CDR3. In nucleotides, the CDR3 is TGTGCCAGCAGCTGGGGACAGAACACCGGGGAGCTGTTTTTT. This translates into CASSWGQNTGELFF. This chain joins TRBV6-5 and TRBJ2-2; TRBD1 is a possible D gene (6 bases). This CDR3 comprises 14 residues. Trimming took 6 bases from V and 1 from J, leaving 9 bases between them. CDR1 is MNHEY, CDR2 SVGAGI, per germline.

The V call is TRBV29-1, the J call TRBJ2-1; D is uncertain. The V gene's germline CDR1 is SQVTM and CDR2 ANQGSEA. The V end was cut by 6 bases, the J end by 7 bases, with 7 bases between. The CDR3 has 10 amino acids. Here the CDR3 DNA reads TGCAGCGTCCATTATAATGAGCAGTTCTTC. Translation gives CSVHYNEQFF.

This CDR3 reads CASSNTDTQYF. The CDR3 coding sequence is TGTGCCAGCAGCAACACAGATACGCAGTATTTT. The V and J genes are TRBV9 and TRBJ2-3, with D uncertain. Germline V lookup: CDR1 SGDLS, CDR2 YYNGEE. The CDR3 consists of 11 residues. Trimming shortened V by 4 bases and J by 2 bases, and 2 bases separated the two germline ends.

In regard to this clone: One end of the junction varies from germline; a read error may be responsible. The genes are TRBV5-4 and TRBJ2-1; 11 bases are a match to TRBD1. Germline values: CDR1 SGHNT, CDR2 YYREEE (reference sequence). CDR3 size: 13 residues. The CDR3 is CAGRDRGYNEQFF. CDR3 nucleotide sequence: TGTGCCGGCAGGGACAGGGGGTACAATGAGCAGTTCTTC.

V gene TRBV29-1 combines with J gene TRBJ1-1, with D possibly TRBD1 on 5 matching bases. The CDR3 spans 15 residues. Trimming left V 1 base short and J 4 bases short, with 16 bases between. CDR1 is SQVTM, CDR2 ANQGSEA, per germline. The CDR3: CSVEAPQGLVTEAFF. The CDR3 region has the DNA TGCAGCGTTGAAGCGCCCCAGGGCTTGGTCACTGAAGCTTTCTTT.

The V and J genes are TRBV5-4 and TRBJ2-7; 13 bases match TRBD2. V trimming: 4 bases; J trimming: 6 bases; junction bases outside the gene matches: 7. Germline V lookup: CDR1 SGHNT, CDR2 YYREEE (reference sequence). This CDR3 comprises 15 residues. CDR3 coding DNA: TGTGCCAGCAGCCCTGGACTAGCGGGAGCCTCCGAGCAGTACTTC. It yields the protein CASSPGLAGASEQYF.

This clone has only one observation. The chain couples TRBV6-1 to TRBJ2-7; no clear D. Germline-derived CDR1 and CDR2 are MNHNS and SASEGT. The CDR3 covers 13 residues. The germline V and J ends were trimmed by 4 bases and 4 bases, with 11 bases remaining between them. This CDR3 reads CASSVVTSYEQYF. CDR3 bases: TGTGCCAGCAGTGTGGTCACCTCTTACGAGCAGTACTTC.

The chain couples TRBV9 to TRBJ2-3, with 10 bases aligning to TRBD1. With 0 bases clipped from V and 2 bases from J, the junction kept 6 bases outside the gene matches. Germline CDR1 is SGDLS and CDR2 is YYNGEE. CDR3 length: 17 residues. CDR3 protein: CASSVGTGGSITDTQYF. CDR3 nucleotide sequence: TGTGCCAGCAGCGTAGGGACAGGGGGTTCAATCACAGATACGCAGTATTTT.

The V gene is TRBV10-3, the J gene TRBJ1-1; D gene ambiguous. Looked up from germline, CDR1 is ENHRY and CDR2 is SYGVKD. Trimming stripped 7 bases from V and 4 bases from J, with 4 bases between. This CDR3 comprises 10 residues. CDR3: CAIISTEAFF. As DNA, the CDR3 is TGTGCCATCATTTCCACTGAAGCTTTCTTT.

This chain joins TRBV11-2 and TRBJ2-7; D is unclear. Per germline, CDR1 SGHAT and CDR2 FQNNGV. CDR3 length: 12 amino acids. V was pared by 5 bases and J by 6 bases, with 11 bases between. Here the CDR3 DNA reads TGTGCCAGCAGCCCCCACCTTGGCGAGCAGTACTTC. Encoded protein: CASSPHLGEQYF.